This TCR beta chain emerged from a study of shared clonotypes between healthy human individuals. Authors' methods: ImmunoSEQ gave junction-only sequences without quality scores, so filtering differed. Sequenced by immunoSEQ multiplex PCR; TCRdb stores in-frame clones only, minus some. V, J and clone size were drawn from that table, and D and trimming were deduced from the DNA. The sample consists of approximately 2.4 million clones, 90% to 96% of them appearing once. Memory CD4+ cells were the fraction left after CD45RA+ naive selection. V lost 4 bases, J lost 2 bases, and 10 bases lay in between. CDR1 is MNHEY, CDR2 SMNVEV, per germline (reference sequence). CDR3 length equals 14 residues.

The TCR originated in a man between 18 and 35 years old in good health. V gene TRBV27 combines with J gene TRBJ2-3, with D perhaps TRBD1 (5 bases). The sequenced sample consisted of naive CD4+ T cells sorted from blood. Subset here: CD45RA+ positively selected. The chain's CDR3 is CASSSDRHTDTQYF. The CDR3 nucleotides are TGTGCCAGCAGTTCAGACAGACACACAGATACGCAGTATTTT.